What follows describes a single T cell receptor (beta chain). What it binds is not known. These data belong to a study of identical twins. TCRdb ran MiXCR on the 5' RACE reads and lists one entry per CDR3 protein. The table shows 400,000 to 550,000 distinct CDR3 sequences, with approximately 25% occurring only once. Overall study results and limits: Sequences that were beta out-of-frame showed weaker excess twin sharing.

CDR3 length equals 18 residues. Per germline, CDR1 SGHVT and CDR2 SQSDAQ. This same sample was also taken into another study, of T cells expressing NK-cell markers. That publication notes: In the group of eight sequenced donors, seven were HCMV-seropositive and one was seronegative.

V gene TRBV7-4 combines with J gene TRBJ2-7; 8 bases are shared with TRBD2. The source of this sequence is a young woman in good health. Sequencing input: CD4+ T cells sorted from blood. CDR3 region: CTISFPGVPAGVVYEQYF. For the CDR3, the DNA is TGTACCATCAGTTTTCCCGGGGTTCCAGCGGGAGTGGTATACGAGCAGTACTTC.